This T cell receptor beta chain was obtained from a study of cytomegalovirus exposure and HLA in healthy donors (dated by TCRdb to the late 2010s). With regard to the full study: According to an earlier analysis of 587 of the donors, about 190 million T cells yielded some 110 million unique TCR beta sequences and roughly 280 Gb of sequence data. Along with the roughly 670-subject first cohort, a separate validation cohort of around 110 different subjects was used. The study aimed to test whether signatures of past pathogen exposure could be identified by cataloging public T cell receptors. Every repertoire in the discovery cohort had been generated on one and the same sequencing platform. Rather than drawing on any new phenotypic data, the later analysis identified candidate immune exposures from TCR beta sequences and the way those sequences occurred across donors. The study profiled the T cell repertoires of more than 500 subjects by immunosequencing and related them to cytomegalovirus serostatus. Donor age, sex, ethnicity and CMV serostatus were collected together with the repertoire data. In a later analysis, previously published TCR beta repertoires from about 640 donors were re-analyzed and high-resolution HLA genotyping was added so that TCR occurrence patterns could be studied. HLA typing covered class I and class II loci at four-digit resolution. On average, about 240,000 unique TCR beta nucleotide sequences were sequenced per donor among fewer than 500 genotyped donors of the cohort, with 15% to 20% of those sequences being non-productive. About 300 gigabases of sequencing data and approximately 93 million unique TCR sequences were included in an early release covering roughly 600 HLA-typed donors. The study combined high-throughput TCR immunosequencing, statistical association of individual TCRs with disease status, and machine learning to predict cytomegalovirus infection status. The genetic ancestry cluster associated with self-reported Caucasian donors included approximately 85% of the roughly 380 genotyped donors. Typing coverage differed by locus: A, B, C, DRB1 and DQB1 were typed in roughly 629-630 donors, DQA1 in 522, DPA1 in approximately 600, and DPB1 in about 450. An earlier analysis of some 500 of the donors used high-throughput TCR beta sequencing to judge whether each TCR beta V gene segment behaved as functional or pseudogenic. Genome-wide SNP genotypes for about 60% of the 666 donors were used in a later genetic analysis, which treated that subset as a discovery cohort. About five DR-DQ haplotypes were treated as single units for association and clustering because of strong linkage in the cohort. The study at large found these results: Because HLA typing was unavailable for some donors at each locus, only the typed subset was used in association tests. A further reported finding was that TCR beta sequences accurately predicted the HLA-A and HLA-B alleles for most subjects in the first cohort. According to the authors, the approach could potentially be generalized to other disease states and immunological phenotypes. In a later analysis, around 17,000 TCR beta sequences were associated with specific HLA alleles at a false discovery rate of 0.05. In this cohort, only TCR beta chains were sequenced, and detectable features were limited by the absence of alpha or paired-chain data. An earlier analysis of approximately 600 of the donors showed that most TCR beta V segments appeared in productive rearrangements either about 87% or about 30% of the time, which broadly matched IMGT annotations. A later genetic analysis associated a missense DCLRE1C variant with V-gene and J-gene trimming of TCR beta chains, and an independent cohort replicated the association. Most TCR sequences were seen in very few donors, while some public TCRs were found in many individuals. According to a later analysis, most CMV-associated TCR beta chains appeared to be HLA-restricted, and the HLA associations seemed to be driven largely by CMV exposure. CMV serostatus was the only immune exposure information available for the cohort. When HLA alleles, especially DR and DQ, strongly co-occurred, TCR associations were difficult to assign to individual alleles. Because counts were too low, roughly 18 rarely observed V segments, including chromosome 9 orphons, were left out of the earlier analysis of several hundred of the donors. A later analysis found that HLA-associated TCR beta chains were more clonally expanded and had lower generation probabilities than equally common non-associated chains. Linkage disequilibrium might explain the correlated functional status among segregating V segments, but an unknown experimental factor could not be excluded. Sequencing depth was assumed to be roughly uniform across donors in the presence/absence analyses, though that assumption may not hold. In vitro tests confirmed that three of the cytomegalovirus-associated TCR beta chains recognize cytomegalovirus antigens. A group of highly shared sequence variants was considered likely to be a technical artifact of the sequencing pipeline. Several of the top co-occurrence clusters appeared to be linked to parvovirus B19, influenza, CMV and Epstein-Barr virus, according to a later analysis. In a later analysis, TCR association rates were found to vary across HLA loci, with the most associated TCRs seen for DRB1 alleles and the fewest for HLA-C alleles. According to a later genetic analysis, donors in an Asian-associated ancestry cluster had fewer N-insertions in productive TCRs than the roughly 660-donor mean. Some IMGT-functional V segments, including TRBV6-2 and TRBV6-3, could not be distinguished by the 87-base-pair reads and were therefore excluded. In the study, approximately 160 TCR beta chains were listed as associated with cytomegalovirus. The classifier was reported to diagnose cytomegalovirus status with high specificity and sensitivity in both the original and validation cohorts.

The cohort consisted of some 730 healthy bone marrow donors. Cohort members were all nominally healthy when sampled, although unrecorded immune exposures were likely present. The donor was CMV seronegative and belonged to the group of 320 or so seronegative cohort members. Each donor provided a peripheral blood sample, and peripheral blood mononuclear cells were used for TCR beta sequencing. Genomic DNA was extracted from the blood cell samples with the Qiagen DNeasy Blood Extraction Kit. Cut back by 0 bases and 5 bases, the V and J ends lie 13 bases apart. The germline V gene (reference sequence) specifies LNHNV as CDR1 and YYDKDF as CDR2. Counted from cysteine to phenylalanine, this CDR3 has 15 amino acids. Just the 45-base CDR3 DNA is kept, in frame starting at base 1. Library generation was performed with the immunoSEQ multiplex PCR assay. For the multiplex PCR, a mixture combining 60 forward primers for TCR Vbeta segments and 13 reverse primers for TCR Jbeta segments was used. A multiplex PCR assay on genomic DNA amplified the CDR3 region of rearranged TCR beta genes. The Illumina HiSeq System was used to sequence the amplified TCR beta libraries as 87-base-pair reads. From the authors' description of their analysis: In a later analysis, tens of millions of unique TCR beta chains were counted across the roughly 670 repertoires, and about 9.9 million of these chains were shared by at least two donors. To remove PCR and sequencing errors, raw reads were error-corrected and collapsed into unique sequences using a nearest-neighbor algorithm that merged closely related sequences. V, D and J gene segments were assigned by aligning CDR3 sequences to IMGT reference sequences. For a sequence to be retained, a match of at least six nucleotides to both a V gene segment and a J gene segment was required. A rearrangement was called productive if the CDR3 had no stop codons and remained in frame with V and J, and every other rearrangement was called non-productive. CDR3 was defined according to IMGT convention as the region running from the second conserved V-encoded cysteine to the conserved J-encoded phenylalanine. The earlier analysis of 450 to 750 of the donors excluded any sequence lacking an unambiguous match to a single V gene segment. In an earlier analysis of roughly 600 of the donors, a V segment was called functional when productive rearrangements were above 56.7%, and segregating when the standard deviation between donors exceeded 5%. A statistical classification framework was built to diagnose cytomegalovirus status from the catalog of TCR beta chain sequences. In a later analysis, TCR nucleotide sequences were compared against IMGT/GENE-DB human TR gene sequences so that V and J genes could be assigned. In a later analysis, CDR3 sequences and most-parsimonious VDJ recombination scenarios were assigned using the TCRdist pipeline. In a later analysis, each TCR beta chain was defined by its CDR3 amino acid sequence together with its V-gene family, and reads without a unique V-gene family were excluded. As a way to deal with suspected cross-contamination and a sequencing artifact, a later analysis dropped 500 to 700 nucleotide sequences that were highly shared and had low generation probability. In a later analysis, a clonal expansion index was calculated for each public chain from normalized within-repertoire ranks of inferred template counts. Generation probabilities in a later analysis came from a VDJ recombination model fitted to out-of-frame rearrangements, and those results were checked against IGoR. In a later analysis, TCR-TCR, TCR-HLA and TCR-CMV co-occurrence was scored with hypergeometric tests, and a repertoire-size bias correction was applied to TCR pairs. False discovery rates were estimated in a later analysis by permuting HLA or CMV assignments 20 times. In a later analysis, co-occurring TCRs were grouped using DBSCAN, with TCRdist sequence similarity added in when clustering inside HLA-allele-positive subsets. Co-occurrence clustering excluded repertoires with fewer than 30,000 or more than 120,000 public chains, plus five with anomalous nucleotide sharing. Sourced from immuneACCESS, this table was stored by TCRdb with only in-frame sequences that have V and J called. A share of the clones is absent; for the studies checked, an unresolved V gene accounts for under half, and the remainder has no known explanation. D and trimming come from the DNA, and the V and J calls and clone size come from that table. The table held for this sample gives about 110,000 clones. The ten most abundant clones make up about 0.59% of the sample.

As regards this clone: What antigen it recognizes has not been identified.

The sequence joins TRBV15 to TRBJ1-2, with TRBD1 as a weak D call on 5 bases. The receptor was derived from a man over 45 in good health and CMV-seronegative. The sequenced sample consisted of PBMCs. The sequence in DNA is TGTGCCACCAGCAGAGATTTAGGGCGACAGTATGGCTACACCTTC. It translates to CATSRDLGRQYGYTF. Reference TRBV15 and TRBJ1-2 genes cover what lies past the CDR3, so the full variable domain is DAMVIQNPRYQVTQFGKPVTLSCSQTLNHNVMYWYQQKSSQAPKLLFHYYDKDFNNEADTPDNFQSRRPNTSFCFLDIRSPGLGDTAMYLCATSRDLGRQYGYTFGSGTRLTVV.